This is a list of T cell receptor beta chains from one sample in a study of T cell changes during pregnancy in multiple sclerosis. Data came from immunoSEQ multiplex PCR; TCRdb stores just in-frame clones and leaves some out. The data show fewer than 55,000 clones, around 92% seen once. The sequences come from peripheral blood, collected after pregnancy. The receptors were gathered from a female donor with multiple sclerosis, enrolled in a pregnancy study. Each CDR3 is given with its conserved first and last residue. A D gene is named only where the DNA matches it firmly. Clone size is not always given. Where it is, it says once, few, many or a class for expanded clones.

d_gene: .; v_gene: TRBV9; j_gene: TRBJ1-1; abundance: .; CDR3nt: TGTGCCAGCAGCGTAATTGGCACGGGCACTGAAGCTTTCTTT; CDR3aa: CASSVIGTGTEAFF
d_gene: .; v_gene: TRBV30; j_gene: TRBJ1-1; abundance: .; CDR3nt: TGTGCCTGGGGAGACAGGTCGAGGGGTTTCTTT; CDR3aa: CAWGDRSRGFF
d_gene: TRBD1; v_gene: TRBV12-5; j_gene: TRBJ2-7; abundance: .; CDR3nt: TGTGCTAGTGGTTTGGTATCAGGGGGCCCTCACGAGCAGTACTTC; CDR3aa: CASGLVSGGPHEQYF
d_gene: TRBD1; v_gene: TRBV5-6; j_gene: TRBJ2-3; abundance: .; CDR3nt: TGTGCCAGCAGTTCGGGTGGCAGGGGGCCCGTCGACACAGATACGCAGTATTTT; CDR3aa: CASSSGGRGPVDTDTQYF
d_gene: TRBD1; v_gene: TRBV4-2; j_gene: TRBJ1-1; abundance: .; CDR3nt: TGTGCCAGCAGCCAAGCTGTGGACAGGGGAAACACTGAAGCTTTCTTT; CDR3aa: CASSQAVDRGNTEAFF
d_gene: .; v_gene: TRBV14; j_gene: TRBJ1-5; abundance: .; CDR3nt: TGTGCCAGCAGCCAAGTTTTACGGACACATAGCAATCAGCCCCAGCATTTT; CDR3aa: CASSQVLRTHSNQPQHF
d_gene: .; v_gene: TRBV11-3; j_gene: TRBJ2-3; abundance: once; CDR3nt: TGTGCCAGCAGCAGGGGCGGAGCCCCAGATACGCAGTATTTT; CDR3aa: CASSRGGAPDTQYF
d_gene: TRBD1; v_gene: TRBV2; j_gene: TRBJ2-6; abundance: .; CDR3nt: TGTGCCAGCAGTGACAGGGGGCCAGTACTCTCTGGGGCCAACGTCCTGACTTTC; CDR3aa: CASSDRGPVLSGANVLTF
d_gene: .; v_gene: TRBV7-2; j_gene: TRBJ1-2; abundance: .; CDR3nt: TGTGCCAGCAGCCCCTGGGGGGACCTCAACCAGGGCTACACCTTC; CDR3aa: CASSPWGDLNQGYTF
d_gene: TRBD2; v_gene: TRBV7-2; j_gene: TRBJ2-5; abundance: .; CDR3nt: TGTGCCAGCAGCTTACACGCCTCAGCGGGGCGAGAGACCCAGTACTTC; CDR3aa: CASSLHASAGRETQYF
d_gene: TRBD1; v_gene: TRBV6-5; j_gene: TRBJ1-2; abundance: .; CDR3nt: TGTGCCAGCAGTTATGGGACAGGTCACTATGGCTACACCTTC; CDR3aa: CASSYGTGHYGYTF
d_gene: .; v_gene: TRBV6-6; j_gene: TRBJ2-5; abundance: .; CDR3nt: TGTGCCAGCAGCACCCCGAGAGAGACCCAGTACTTC; CDR3aa: CASSTPRETQYF
d_gene: .; v_gene: TRBV7-3; j_gene: TRBJ2-4; abundance: .; CDR3nt: TGTGCCAGCAGCCTCTACTTGACTGTTAAAAACATTCAGTACTTC; CDR3aa: CASSLYLTVKNIQYF
d_gene: .; v_gene: TRBV5-1; j_gene: TRBJ2-1; abundance: .; CDR3nt: TGCGCCAGCAGCTTTGAGTACTCCTCCTACAATGAGCAGTTCTTC; CDR3aa: CASSFEYSSYNEQFF
d_gene: TRBD1; v_gene: TRBV30; j_gene: TRBJ1-4; abundance: .; CDR3nt: TGTGCCTGGAGTTTAGGGGGCCCTAATGAAAAACTGTTTTTT; CDR3aa: CAWSLGGPNEKLFF
d_gene: .; v_gene: TRBV5-4; j_gene: TRBJ2-5; abundance: .; CDR3nt: TGTGCCAGCAGCTTGCCAGGGCAAGAGACCCAGTACTTC; CDR3aa: CASSLPGQETQYF
d_gene: TRBD2; v_gene: TRBV27; j_gene: TRBJ2-1; abundance: once; CDR3nt: TGTGCCAGCCGGACTAGCGGGGGGGCTAGCTCCTACAATGAGCAGTTCTTC; CDR3aa: CASRTSGGASSYNEQFF
d_gene: .; v_gene: TRBV6-5; j_gene: TRBJ2-1; abundance: .; CDR3nt: TGTGCCAGCAGGATAACCCCCCAACTTGGTAGTGAGCAGTTCTTC; CDR3aa: CASRITPQLGSEQFF
d_gene: .; v_gene: TRBV2; j_gene: TRBJ2-3; abundance: .; CDR3nt: TGTGCCTGGGGGCCGGGCTACACAGATACGCAGTATTTT; CDR3aa: CAWGPGYTDTQYF
d_gene: TRBD1; v_gene: TRBV9; j_gene: TRBJ1-6; abundance: .; CDR3nt: TGTGCCAGCAGCGTAGCGACAGGGCTATTTAATTCACCCCTCCACTTT; CDR3aa: CASSVATGLFNSPLHF
d_gene: .; v_gene: TRBV6-5; j_gene: TRBJ1-1; abundance: .; CDR3nt: TGTGCCAGCAATCTACAGGGTAAAGCTTTCTTT; CDR3aa: CASNLQGKAFF
d_gene: .; v_gene: TRBV11-2; j_gene: TRBJ2-3; abundance: .; CDR3nt: TGTGCCAGCAGGCCCGCGTGGGGCGGAGATACGCAGTATTTT; CDR3aa: CASRPAWGGDTQYF
d_gene: TRBD1; v_gene: TRBV7-9; j_gene: TRBJ1-4; abundance: .; CDR3nt: TGTGCCAGCATTCGACAGGGGAGTGAAAAACTGTTTTTT; CDR3aa: CASIRQGSEKLFF
d_gene: .; v_gene: TRBV9; j_gene: TRBJ1-4; abundance: .; CDR3nt: TGTGCCAGCAGCTCCCGGGAAGGAGCTAATGAAAAACTGTTTTTT; CDR3aa: CASSSREGANEKLFF
d_gene: .; v_gene: TRBV30; j_gene: TRBJ1-1; abundance: .; CDR3nt: TGTGCCTGGAGTAAAGGGGTGAACACTGAAGCTTTCTTT; CDR3aa: CAWSKGVNTEAFF
d_gene: TRBD2; v_gene: TRBV9; j_gene: TRBJ2-5; abundance: .; CDR3nt: TGTGCCAGCAGCGTAAAGACTAGCGGGGGGGCGGAGACCCAGTACTTC; CDR3aa: CASSVKTSGGAETQYF
d_gene: .; v_gene: TRBV6-1; j_gene: TRBJ1-1; abundance: .; CDR3nt: TGTGCCAGCAGTGAAAGGGGACATAACACTGAAGCTTTCTTT; CDR3aa: CASSERGHNTEAFF
d_gene: TRBD1; v_gene: TRBV2; j_gene: TRBJ1-4; abundance: .; CDR3nt: TGTGCCAGCAGTTCAGACGGGACAGATAATGAAAAACTGTTTTTT; CDR3aa: CASSSDGTDNEKLFF
d_gene: TRBD2; v_gene: TRBV2; j_gene: TRBJ2-2; abundance: .; CDR3nt: TGTGCCAGCAGAGGACTAGCGGGGCGGACCGGGGAGCTGTTTTTT; CDR3aa: CASRGLAGRTGELFF
d_gene: TRBD1; v_gene: TRBV5-6; j_gene: TRBJ2-1; abundance: .; CDR3nt: TGTGCCAGCAGCCCAGACAGGGGGCGTGCGAATGAGCAGTTCTTC; CDR3aa: CASSPDRGRANEQFF
d_gene: TRBD2; v_gene: TRBV6-5; j_gene: TRBJ2-3; abundance: .; CDR3nt: TGTGCCAGCAGTGGCGGGGGTAGCACAGATACGCAGTATTTT; CDR3aa: CASSGGGSTDTQYF
d_gene: .; v_gene: TRBV30; j_gene: TRBJ1-5; abundance: .; CDR3nt: TGTGCCTGGAGTGGGGGACTGCTAGGTCAGCCCCAGCATTTT; CDR3aa: CAWSGGLLGQPQHF
d_gene: TRBD2; v_gene: TRBV7-8; j_gene: TRBJ2-1; abundance: .; CDR3nt: TGTGCCAGCAAAGGACTAGGGGCCCGCCTTCTCAATGAGCAGTTCTTC; CDR3aa: CASKGLGARLLNEQFF
d_gene: .; v_gene: TRBV9; j_gene: TRBJ2-1; abundance: .; CDR3nt: TGTGCCAGCTCAGGGGGGCCCTACAATGAGCAGTTCTTC; CDR3aa: CASSGGPYNEQFF
d_gene: TRBD1; v_gene: TRBV7-3; j_gene: TRBJ2-3; abundance: .; CDR3nt: TGTGCCAGCAGCCGGGACAGGGGAGATACGCAGTATTTT; CDR3aa: CASSRDRGDTQYF
d_gene: TRBD2; v_gene: TRBV2; j_gene: TRBJ2-5; abundance: .; CDR3nt: TGTGCCAGCATACCCACAGCGGGGGGGTACCAAGAGACCCAGTACTTC; CDR3aa: CASIPTAGGYQETQYF
d_gene: TRBD1; v_gene: TRBV9; j_gene: TRBJ1-2; abundance: once; CDR3nt: TGTGCCAGCAGCGCCCCGGGACAGGGAGTTAATGGCTACACCTTC; CDR3aa: CASSAPGQGVNGYTF
d_gene: .; v_gene: TRBV10-2; j_gene: TRBJ1-1; abundance: .; CDR3nt: TGCGCCAGCAGTGAGTTGAGGAGGGCTATTGAAGCTTTCTTT; CDR3aa: CASSELRRAIEAFF
d_gene: .; v_gene: TRBV5-1; j_gene: TRBJ2-3; abundance: once; CDR3nt: TGCGCCAGCAGCTTGTTCTCTGGGCGAAGCACAGATACGCAGTATTTT; CDR3aa: CASSLFSGRSTDTQYF
d_gene: TRBD1; v_gene: TRBV6-5; j_gene: TRBJ2-7; abundance: .; CDR3nt: TGTGCCAGCAGGACCGGGACAGGGACCTACGAGCAGTACTTC; CDR3aa: CASRTGTGTYEQYF
d_gene: .; v_gene: TRBV16; j_gene: TRBJ2-1; abundance: .; CDR3nt: TGTGCCAGCAGCCGACAGAATTGGAATGAGCAGTTCTTC; CDR3aa: CASSRQNWNEQFF